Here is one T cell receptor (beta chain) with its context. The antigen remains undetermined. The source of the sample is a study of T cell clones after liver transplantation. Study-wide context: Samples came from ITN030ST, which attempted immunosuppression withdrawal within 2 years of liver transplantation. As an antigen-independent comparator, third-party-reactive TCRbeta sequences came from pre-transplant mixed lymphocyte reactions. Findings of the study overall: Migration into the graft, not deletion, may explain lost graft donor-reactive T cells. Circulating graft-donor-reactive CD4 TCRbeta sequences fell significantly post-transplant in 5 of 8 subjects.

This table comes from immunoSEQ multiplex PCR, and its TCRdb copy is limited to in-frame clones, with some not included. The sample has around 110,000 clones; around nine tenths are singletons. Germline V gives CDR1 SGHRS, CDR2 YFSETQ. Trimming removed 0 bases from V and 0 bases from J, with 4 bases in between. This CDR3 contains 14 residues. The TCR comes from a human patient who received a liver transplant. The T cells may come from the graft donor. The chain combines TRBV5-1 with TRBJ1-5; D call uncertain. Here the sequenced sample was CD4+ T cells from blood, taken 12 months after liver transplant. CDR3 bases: TGCGCCAGCAGCTTGGAACATAGCAATCAGCCCCAGCATTTT. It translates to CASSLEHSNQPQHF.